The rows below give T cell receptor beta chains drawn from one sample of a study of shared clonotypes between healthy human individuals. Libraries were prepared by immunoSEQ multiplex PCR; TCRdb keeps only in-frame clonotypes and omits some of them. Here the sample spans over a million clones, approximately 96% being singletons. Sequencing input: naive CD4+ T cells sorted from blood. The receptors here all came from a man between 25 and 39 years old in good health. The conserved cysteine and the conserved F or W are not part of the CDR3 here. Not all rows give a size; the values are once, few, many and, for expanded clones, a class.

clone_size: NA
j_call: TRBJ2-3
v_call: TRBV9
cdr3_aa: ASSVGLAGPVDTQY

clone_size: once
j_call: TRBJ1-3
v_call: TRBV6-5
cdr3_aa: ASSLVGGAIY

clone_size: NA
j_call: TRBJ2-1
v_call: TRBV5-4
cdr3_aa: ASSQGGRSYNEQF

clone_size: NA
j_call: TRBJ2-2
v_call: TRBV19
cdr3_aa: ASSPGPSNTGELF

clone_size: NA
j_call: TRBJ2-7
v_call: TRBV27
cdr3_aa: ASSSLAGRYEQY

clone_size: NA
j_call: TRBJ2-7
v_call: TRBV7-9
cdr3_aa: ASSLRQGVQY

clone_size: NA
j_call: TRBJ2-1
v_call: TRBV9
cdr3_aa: ASSGGYREYNEQF

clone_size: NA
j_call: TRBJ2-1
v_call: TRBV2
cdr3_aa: ASKEKGNWPRNEQF

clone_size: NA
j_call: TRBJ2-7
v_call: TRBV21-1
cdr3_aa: ARITGTVEQY

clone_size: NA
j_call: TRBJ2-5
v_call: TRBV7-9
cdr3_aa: ASSLRDRKAQETQY

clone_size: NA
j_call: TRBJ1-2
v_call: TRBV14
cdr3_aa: ASSQDDRANYGYT

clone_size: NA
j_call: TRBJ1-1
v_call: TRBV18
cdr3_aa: ASSLKTNTEAF

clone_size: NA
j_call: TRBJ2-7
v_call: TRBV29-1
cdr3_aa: SAAGGYEQY

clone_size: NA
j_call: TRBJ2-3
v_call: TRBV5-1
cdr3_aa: ASSVAGGPDTQY

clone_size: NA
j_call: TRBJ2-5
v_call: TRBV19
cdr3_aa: ASSVFGTTSQETQY

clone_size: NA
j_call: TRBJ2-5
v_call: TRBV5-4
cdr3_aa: ASSLGTGKETQY

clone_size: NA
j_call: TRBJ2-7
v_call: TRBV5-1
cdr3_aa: ASSSTFSLEQY

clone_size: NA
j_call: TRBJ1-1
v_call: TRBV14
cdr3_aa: ASSLRTGRGTEAF

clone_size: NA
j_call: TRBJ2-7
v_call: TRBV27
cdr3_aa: ASSIGQGAGEQY

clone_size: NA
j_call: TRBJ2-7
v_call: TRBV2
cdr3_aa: ASIGQGSEQY

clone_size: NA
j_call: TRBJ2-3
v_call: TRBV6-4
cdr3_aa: ASSDSRRDTQY

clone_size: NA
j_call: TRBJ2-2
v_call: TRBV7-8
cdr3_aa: ASSPGRGELF

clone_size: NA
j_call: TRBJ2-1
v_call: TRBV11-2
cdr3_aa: ASSFAQGSTYNEQF

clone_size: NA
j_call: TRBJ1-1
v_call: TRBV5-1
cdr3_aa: ASSLEALNTEAF

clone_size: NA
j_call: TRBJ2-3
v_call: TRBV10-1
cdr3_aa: ASSDSPTDTQY

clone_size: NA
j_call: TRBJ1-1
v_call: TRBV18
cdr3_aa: ASSPLQGAGSNTEAF

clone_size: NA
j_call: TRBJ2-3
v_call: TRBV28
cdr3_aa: ASSPSGRHTDTQY

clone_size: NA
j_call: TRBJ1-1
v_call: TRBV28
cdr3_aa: ASSWSQRVTEAF

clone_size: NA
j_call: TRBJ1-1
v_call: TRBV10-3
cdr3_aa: AATQGLNTEAF

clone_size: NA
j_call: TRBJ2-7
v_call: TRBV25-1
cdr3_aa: ASSAPEVGSYEQY

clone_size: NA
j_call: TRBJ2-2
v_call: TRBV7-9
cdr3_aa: ASSQSPGSGRYTGELF

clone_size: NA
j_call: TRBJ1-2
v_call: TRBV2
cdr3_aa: ASNSKGQGRANYGYT

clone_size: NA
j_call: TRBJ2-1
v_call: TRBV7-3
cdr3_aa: ASSSLAGAYNEQF

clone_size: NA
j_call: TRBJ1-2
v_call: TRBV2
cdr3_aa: ASSNTQGGSGYT

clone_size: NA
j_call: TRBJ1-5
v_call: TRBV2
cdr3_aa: ASSGDGAQPQH

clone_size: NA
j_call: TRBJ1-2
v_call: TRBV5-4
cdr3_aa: ASSFPGTGVGYT

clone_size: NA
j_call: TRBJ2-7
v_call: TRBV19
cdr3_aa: ASSISRSSYEQY

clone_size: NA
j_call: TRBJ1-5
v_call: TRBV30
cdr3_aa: AWSFGWDTTYQH

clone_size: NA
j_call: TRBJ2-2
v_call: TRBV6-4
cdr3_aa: ASGRDSDTGELF

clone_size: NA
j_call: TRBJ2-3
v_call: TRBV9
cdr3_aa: ASSAETDTQY

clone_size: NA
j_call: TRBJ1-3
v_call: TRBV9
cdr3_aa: ASSGGLTNTIY

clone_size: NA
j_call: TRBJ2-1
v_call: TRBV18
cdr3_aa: ASSQSSSYNEQF

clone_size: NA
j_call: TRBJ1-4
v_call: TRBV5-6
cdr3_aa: ASTFDRAYEKLF

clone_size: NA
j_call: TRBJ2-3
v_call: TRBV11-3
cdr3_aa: ASSSRSSTDTQY

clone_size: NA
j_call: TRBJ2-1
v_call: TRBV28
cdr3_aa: ASKGPGLPPNEQF

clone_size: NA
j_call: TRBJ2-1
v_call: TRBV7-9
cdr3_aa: ASSTWGLAYNNEQF

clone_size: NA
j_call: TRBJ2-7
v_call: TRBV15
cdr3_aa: ATSRDPYRDRGSEQY

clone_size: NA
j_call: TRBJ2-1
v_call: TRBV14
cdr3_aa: ASSQLAGGPINEQF

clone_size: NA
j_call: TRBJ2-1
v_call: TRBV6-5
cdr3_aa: ASSRRDGTYNEQF

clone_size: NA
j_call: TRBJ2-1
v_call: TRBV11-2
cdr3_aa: ASTQGRSYNEQF